This T cell receptor beta chain was observed in a study of early T cells in non-severe SARS-CoV-2 infection. As for the study in general: Sequencing was performed on bulk RNA from unsorted whole blood, leaving chains unpaired. Overall study results and limits: CD4 and private specificities were missed by VDJdb matching, which favored anti-spike CD8 responses.

Unique molecular identifiers were affixed to single, distinct cDNA molecules. TCRdb redid the calling of the 5' RACE reads with MiXCR, one entry per CDR3 protein. The sample lists tens of thousands of distinct CDR3 sequences, 15% occurring once. The CDR3 runs to 17 residues. CDR1 and CDR2 (germline): WSHSY, SAAADI. With 0 bases removed from V and 3 bases from J, the gap between germline ends came to 17 bases. This clonotype appeared many times. The antigen remains unidentified. This sequence was found in an adult who was a healthcare worker with PCR-confirmed SARS-CoV-2 infection or an uninfected control (not recorded which). Sequenced input: whole blood. The chain links TRBV10-2 to TRBJ1-1; D call uncertain. The chain's CDR3 is CASSESNSGQWDTEAFF. The CDR3, as DNA: TGCGCCAGCAGTGAGTCGAACAGCGGGCAATGGGACACTGAAGCTTTCTTT.